These 13 T cell receptor beta chains came from one sample sequenced in a study of response to subunit inactivated influenza vaccine. TCRdb re-derived calls from the RT-PCR reads in MiXCR, one entry per CDR3 protein. The table includes approximately 500,000 distinct CDR3 sequences, roughly 25% detected once. These data were also reused for a study on T cells expressing NK-cell markers. Turning to that study: Template switching by 5'RACE with UMIs generated the TCR beta cDNA.

Sequenced here: CD4+ T cells sorted from PBMCs, sampled about 13 days after vaccination. All receptors come from a man aged 50 or older who received an inactivated influenza vaccine.

In this sample, this clonotype turned up a few times. CDR3 sequence (DNA): TGTGCCAGCAGCTTGGCCGGCCAGGCCGTAACCTACGAGCAGTACTTC. It translates to CASSLAGQAVTYEQYF. This sequence joins TRBV5-5 and TRBJ2-7; D is uncertain. In germline, CDR1 is SGHKS, CDR2 YYEKEE (reference sequence). The CDR3 is 16 residues long. V lost 0 bases, J lost 2 bases, and 15 bases lay in between.

The chain joins TRBV6-2 or TRBV6-3 to TRBJ2-7; TRBD2 aligns across 7 bases. CDR1 is MNHEY and CDR2 is SVGEGT in the germline V gene. V gave up 5 bases and J gave up 1 base; unmatched junction bases: 5. The CDR3 loop spans 14 amino acids. The CDR3 DNA follows: TGTGCCAGCAGTGGGAGGGCCGAATCCTACGAGCAGTACTTC. This gives the protein CASSGRAESYEQYF.

The gene calls are TRBV5-1 and TRBJ2-7; D gene unclear. Trimming pared 5 bases from V and 5 bases from J, leaving 11 bases between. The CDR3 is 12 residues long. CDR1 and CDR2 (germline): SGHRS, YFSETQ. CDR3 nucleotides: TGCGCCAGCAGTGTAAAGGGAAACGAGCAGTACTTC. Translation: CASSVKGNEQYF.

This clonotype has more than one count but fewer than ten. V gene TRBV29-1 combines with J gene TRBJ2-3; D assignment may be TRBD1 or TRBD2 (5 bases each). This CDR3 region has 15 residues. Germline V gene sequence: CDR1 SQVTM, CDR2 ANQGSEA. The ends were cut back, 5 bases at V and 3 bases at J, with 18 bases in the middle. As DNA, the CDR3 is TGCAGCGTTAAAACCGGGACCCACGGTACAGATACGCAGTATTTT. Protein product: CSVKTGTHGTDTQYF.

This clonotype was counted only a few times. V gene TRBV7-6 combines with J gene TRBJ2-1; 10 bases map to TRBD2. The CDR3 runs to 15 residues. Trimming took 4 bases from V and 6 from J; bases not matched to a gene: 6. CDR1 SGHVS and CDR2 FNYEAQ come from the germline V gene. CDR3 coding DNA: TGTGCCAGCAGCTCCCTGGGACTAGCGCGCAATGAGCAGTTCTTC. Residues: CASSSLGLARNEQFF.

The genes are TRBV7-2 and TRBJ2-1; D unresolved. CDR1 and CDR2 (germline): SGHTA, FQGNSA. With 1 base removed from V and 6 bases from J, the gap between germline ends came to 10 bases. The CDR3 runs to 14 residues. CDR3 coding DNA: TGTGCCAGCAGCTTAGGCGGCTCCCTCAATGAGCAGTTCTTC. Its protein product is CASSLGGSLNEQFF. Complete variable domain (other parts from reference TRBV7-2 and TRBJ2-1): GAGVSQSPSNKVTEKGKDVELRCDPISGHTALYWYRQSLGQGLEFLIYFQGNSAPDKSGLPSDRFSAERTGGSVSTLTIQRTQQEDSAVYLCASSLGGSLNEQFFGPGTRLTVL.

The chain has TRBV5-1 and TRBJ2-1; TRBD2 matches 8 bases. The CDR3 has 17 residues. Germline-derived CDR1 and CDR2 are SGHRS and YFSETQ. The V segment lost 2 bases and the J segment 5 bases; nucleotides outside the gene matches: 12. CDR3 sequence (DNA): TGCGCCAGCAGCTTCTGGCCAGCGGGGGCCAGGAACAATGAGCAGTTCTTC. Its protein product is CASSFWPAGARNNEQFF.

This clonotype was seen at least ten times. This rearrangement joins TRBV4-3 to TRBJ2-3; TRBD1 aligns across 8 bases. The germline gives CDR1 LGHNA, CDR2 YSLEER. Unmatched junction bases numbered 21, after V lost 5 bases and J lost 5 bases. This CDR3 region has 19 residues. Here the CDR3 reads CASSAYPLQGEGAGDTQYF. CDR3 DNA: TGCGCCAGCAGCGCCTACCCGCTACAGGGGGAAGGGGCAGGAGATACGCAGTATTTT.

CDR3 sequence (DNA): TGTGCCAGCAGCGCGGGACAGGGGGTTTCGGAGCAGTTCTTC. Translation: CASSAGQGVSEQFF. The chain couples TRBV3-1 to TRBJ2-1; 11 bases match TRBD1. The germline CDR1 and CDR2 sequences are LGHDT and YNNKEL (reference sequence). This CDR3 contains 14 residues. V shed 5 bases, J shed 10 bases, and the junction held 7 bases outside the gene matches.

The chain employs TRBV12-3 or TRBV12-4 and TRBJ1-2, with 8 bases matching TRBD1. With 4 bases clipped from V and 4 bases from J, the junction kept 5 bases outside the gene matches. CDR3 size: 14 residues. The CDR3 sequence: CASSSAGGGYGYTF. CDR3 in DNA: TGTGCCAGCAGTTCCGCAGGGGGCGGCTATGGCTACACCTTC.

The sample holds many counts of this clonotype. This chain links TRBV5-1 with TRBJ1-2; possibly TRBD1 for D (5 bases). The germline V gene encodes CDR1 SGHRS and CDR2 YFSETQ. This CDR3 region has 15 residues. The ends were cut back, 0 bases at V and 7 bases at J, with 16 bases in the middle. The CDR3 region is CASSLDGQGGLGYTF. DNA for the CDR3: TGCGCCAGCAGCTTGGATGGGCAGGGTGGTCTTGGCTACACCTTC.

A few counts support this clonotype. V is TRBV9 and J is TRBJ2-1; TRBD1 agrees at 12 bases. Germline CDR1 reads SGDLS; CDR2 reads YYNGEE. This CDR3 spans 16 amino acids. V was pared by 4 bases and J by 7 bases, with 9 bases of the junction left unmatched. This CDR3 reads CASSPGTGGDFNEQFF. CDR3 DNA sequence: TGTGCCAGCAGCCCCGGGACAGGGGGCGACTTTAATGAGCAGTTCTTC.

The gene calls are TRBV30 and TRBJ1-5, with unresolved D. Deletions cut 3 bases from V and 11 bases from J, with 14 bases between. CDR3 length equals 12 residues. Germline V CDR1 and CDR2: GTSNPN, SVGIG (reference sequence). In DNA form, the CDR3 reads TGTGCCTGGAGGGTCGGTTCCGGGTCCCAGCATTTT. Translated, it gives CAWRVGSGSQHF.